The rows below give T cell receptor beta chains drawn from one sample of a study of blood T cell repertoires in COVID-19. The method was immunoSEQ multiplex PCR; TCRdb's version includes in-frame clones alone and lacks a portion of them. Counted here are tens of thousands of clones, roughly three quarters occurring once; the ten biggest clones make up 9.2%. The source material was peripheral blood. The receptor source for this set is a human donor in a cohort sampled during active COVID-19. The CDR3 runs from the conserved cysteine through the conserved F or W. The D gene is left open where the match is weak. Not all rows give a size; the values are once, few, many and, for expanded clones, a class.

size: -; J: TRBJ2-1; V: TRBV24-1; D: TRBD2; DNA: TGTGCCACCAGTGATCCCCTGGTGCGGGAGGGATACAATGAGCAGTTCTTC; CDR3: CATSDPLVREGYNEQFF
size: -; J: TRBJ2-7; V: TRBV28; D: TRBD2; DNA: TGTGCCAGCAGTGGACTAGTCTCCGACGAGCAGTACTTC; CDR3: CASSGLVSDEQYF
size: once; J: TRBJ2-7; V: TRBV28; D: -; DNA: TGTGCCAGCAGTGGCGGGCCCACCTACGAGCAGTACTTC; CDR3: CASSGGPTYEQYF
size: -; J: TRBJ1-1; V: TRBV18; D: -; DNA: TGTGCCAGCGTTCCGAGGACAGACAACACTGAAGCTTTCTTT; CDR3: CASVPRTDNTEAFF
size: -; J: TRBJ2-1; V: TRBV5-1; D: -; DNA: TGCGCCAGCAGCTTAAGGTCAGGGGTCTCCTACAATGAGCAGTTCTTC; CDR3: CASSLRSGVSYNEQFF
size: once; J: TRBJ1-4; V: TRBV2; D: -; DNA: TGTGCCAGCACCCCCCCCGGGTTTGGTAATGAAAAACTGTTTTTT; CDR3: CASTPPGFGNEKLFF
size: -; J: TRBJ2-7; V: TRBV5-1; D: TRBD2; DNA: TGCGCCAGCAGCTTGGCCGCGGGAGGGAACTACGAGCAGTACTTC; CDR3: CASSLAAGGNYEQYF
size: -; J: TRBJ2-7; V: TRBV7-3; D: TRBD2; DNA: TGTGCCAGCAGCTTAGGGCTAGCGGGAGCCCACGAGCAGTACTTC; CDR3: CASSLGLAGAHEQYF
size: -; J: TRBJ2-7; V: TRBV7-9; D: -; DNA: TGTGCCAGCAGCTTAACTAGTTCCTACGAGCAGTACTTC; CDR3: CASSLTSSYEQYF
size: -; J: TRBJ2-2; V: TRBV24-1; D: -; DNA: TGTGCCACCAGTGACCGCACCGGGGAGCTGTTTTTT; CDR3: CATSDRTGELFF
size: -; J: TRBJ2-3; V: TRBV24-1; D: TRBD2; DNA: TGTGCCACCAGTGAGCCTCTAGCGGGAGTAGGCACAGATACGCAGTATTTT; CDR3: CATSEPLAGVGTDTQYF
size: -; J: TRBJ2-1; V: TRBV11-2; D: TRBD2; DNA: TGTGCCAGCAGCTTAGATCTAGCGGGAGGGTCCTACAATGAGCAGTTCTTC; CDR3: CASSLDLAGGSYNEQFF
size: -; J: TRBJ2-3; V: TRBV28; D: TRBD2; DNA: TGTGCCAGCAGAACTAGCGGGAGGGTCGGAGATACGCAGTATTTT; CDR3: CASRTSGRVGDTQYF
size: few; J: TRBJ1-5; V: TRBV12-3/TRBV12-4; D: -; DNA: TGTGCCAGCAGTACAGGGAATCAGCCCCAGCATTTT; CDR3: CASSTGNQPQHF
size: medium-sized; J: TRBJ2-7; V: TRBV6-5; D: TRBD1; DNA: TGTGCCAGCAGTTACGGGACAGGGGGCTACGAGCAGTACTTC; CDR3: CASSYGTGGYEQYF
size: -; J: TRBJ2-7; V: TRBV2; D: -; DNA: TGTGCCAGCAGTGAAGCCCTTGGTATCCAGGCACTCCAGTACTTC; CDR3: CASSEALGIQALQYF
size: -; J: TRBJ1-1; V: TRBV20-1; D: TRBD1; DNA: TGCAGGGTTACAGGGGACACTGAAGCTTTCTTT; CDR3: CRVTGDTEAFF
size: -; J: TRBJ2-2; V: TRBV7-9; D: -; DNA: TGTGCCAGCAACTCGCGTGGCACCGGGGAGCTGTTTTTT; CDR3: CASNSRGTGELFF
size: few; J: TRBJ2-2; V: TRBV6-2/TRBV6-3; D: TRBD2; DNA: TGTGCCAGCAGCTGGACTAGCGGGACGTCGGGCGGGGAGCTGTTTTTT; CDR3: CASSWTSGTSGGELFF
size: -; J: TRBJ2-1; V: TRBV28; D: TRBD1; DNA: TGTGCCAGCCGCGGTGTTCCGACAGGGTTTGATGAGCAGTTCTTC; CDR3: CASRGVPTGFDEQFF
size: -; J: TRBJ2-7; V: TRBV10-2; D: -; DNA: TGCGCCAGCAGTGAGTCTGTTTCGGAGGGGACAGCGATACCCTACGAGCAGTACTTC; CDR3: CASSESVSEGTAIPYEQYF
size: few; J: TRBJ1-1; V: TRBV2; D: TRBD1; DNA: TGTGCCAGTGGGACAGGGGGCAGGACTGAAGCTTTCTTT; CDR3: CASGTGGRTEAFF
size: medium-sized; J: TRBJ2-1; V: TRBV6-2/TRBV6-3; D: -; DNA: TGTGCCAGCAGTTATTTGGAGGGACCCGAGCAGTTCTTC; CDR3: CASSYLEGPEQFF